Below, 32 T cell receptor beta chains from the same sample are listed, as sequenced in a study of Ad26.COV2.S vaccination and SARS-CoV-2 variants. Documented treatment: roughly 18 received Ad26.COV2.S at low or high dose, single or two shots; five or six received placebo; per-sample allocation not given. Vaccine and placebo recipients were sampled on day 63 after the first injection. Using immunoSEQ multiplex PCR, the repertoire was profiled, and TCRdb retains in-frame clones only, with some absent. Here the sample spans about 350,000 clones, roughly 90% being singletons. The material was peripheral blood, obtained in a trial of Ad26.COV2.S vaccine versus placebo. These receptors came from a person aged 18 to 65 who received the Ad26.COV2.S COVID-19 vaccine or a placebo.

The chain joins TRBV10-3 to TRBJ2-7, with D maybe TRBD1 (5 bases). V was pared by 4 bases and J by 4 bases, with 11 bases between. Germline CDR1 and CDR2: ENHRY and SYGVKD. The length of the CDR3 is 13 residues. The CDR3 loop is CAISVGHLYEQYF. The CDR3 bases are TGTGCCATCAGTGTCGGACATTTGTACGAGCAGTACTTC.

The CDR3 DNA follows: TGTGCCAGCAGCTTAGTAATGGGACAGGGCTTTACTGAAGCTTTCTTT. Translation gives CASSLVMGQGFTEAFF. The V gene is TRBV7-2, the J gene TRBJ1-1, with TRBD1 identical over 9 bases. The V and J ends lost 1 base and 5 bases, in that order; junction bases with no gene match: 8. The CDR3 totals 16 residues. Germline values: CDR1 SGHTA, CDR2 FQGNSA.

The CDR3 region is CSASLLGGGGVTYEQYF. The CDR3, as DNA: TGCAGTGCTAGTCTTCTAGGTGGGGGGGGAGTCACCTACGAGCAGTACTTC. The V and J genes are TRBV20-1 and TRBJ2-7, with TRBD2 identical over 7 bases. This CDR3 spans 17 amino acids. V dropped 3 bases and J dropped 2; count of bases not matched to a gene: 16. CDR1 is DFQATT and CDR2 is SNEGSKA in the germline V gene (reference sequence).

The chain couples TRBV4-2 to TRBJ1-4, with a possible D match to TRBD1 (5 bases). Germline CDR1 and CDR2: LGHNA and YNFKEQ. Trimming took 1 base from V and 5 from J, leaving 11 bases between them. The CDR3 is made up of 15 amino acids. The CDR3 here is CASSQGDVKNEKLFF. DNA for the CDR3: TGTGCCAGCAGCCAAGGGGACGTAAAAAATGAAAAACTGTTTTTT.

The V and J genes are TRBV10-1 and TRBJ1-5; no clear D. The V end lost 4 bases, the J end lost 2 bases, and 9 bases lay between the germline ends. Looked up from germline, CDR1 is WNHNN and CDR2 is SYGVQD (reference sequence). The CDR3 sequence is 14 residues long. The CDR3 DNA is TGCGCCAGCAGTGGTGGGGTCGGCAATCAGCCCCAGCATTTT. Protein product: CASSGGVGNQPQHF.

The CDR3, as DNA: TGTGCCAGCAGTGACTCGAGTCTCCGGTGGAAAAAAAATACGCAGTATTTT. Encoded protein: CASSDSSLRWKKNTQYF. The chain links TRBV6-4 to TRBJ2-3; D gene uncertain. Germline values: CDR1 MRHNA, CDR2 SNTAGT. The germline V and J ends were trimmed by 0 bases and 7 bases, with 20 bases remaining between them. This CDR3 has 17 residues.

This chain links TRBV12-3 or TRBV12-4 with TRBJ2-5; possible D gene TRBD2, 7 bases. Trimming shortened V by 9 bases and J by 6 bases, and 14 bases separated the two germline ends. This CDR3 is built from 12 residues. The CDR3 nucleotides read TGTGCCAGTGGGGGGGGCGTGAAGACCCAGTACTTC. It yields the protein CASGGGVKTQYF.

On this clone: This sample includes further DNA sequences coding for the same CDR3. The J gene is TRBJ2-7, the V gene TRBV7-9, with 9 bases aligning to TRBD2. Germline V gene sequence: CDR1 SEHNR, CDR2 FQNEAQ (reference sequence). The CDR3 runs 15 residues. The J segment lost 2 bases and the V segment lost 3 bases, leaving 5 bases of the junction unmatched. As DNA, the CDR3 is TGTGCCAGCAGCTTGGGGCTAGCGGGGACCTACGAGCAGTACTTC. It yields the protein CASSLGLAGTYEQYF.

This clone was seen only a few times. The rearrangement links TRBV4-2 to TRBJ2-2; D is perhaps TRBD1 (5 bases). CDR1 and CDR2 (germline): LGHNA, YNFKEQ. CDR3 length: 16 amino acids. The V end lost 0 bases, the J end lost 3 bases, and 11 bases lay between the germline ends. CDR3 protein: CASSQDPWGDTGELFF. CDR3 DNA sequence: TGTGCCAGCAGCCAAGATCCCTGGGGCGACACCGGGGAGCTGTTTTTT.

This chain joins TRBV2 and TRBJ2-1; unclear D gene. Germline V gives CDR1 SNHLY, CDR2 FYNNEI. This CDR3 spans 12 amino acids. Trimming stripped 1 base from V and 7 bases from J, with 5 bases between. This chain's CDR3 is CASSEDPNEQFF. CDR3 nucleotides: TGTGCCAGCAGTGAAGACCCTAATGAGCAGTTCTTC.

CDR3 bases: TGTGCCAGCTCACCTGGGACAGGGATCAATAACGAGCAGTACTTC. Translation gives CASSPGTGINNEQYF. The chain recombines TRBV18 with TRBJ2-7, with 9 bases identical to TRBD1. The CDR3 totals 15 residues. The germline V gene has CDR1 KGHSH and CDR2 LQKENI. The ends lost 3 bases at V and 5 bases at J; junction bases unmatched: 8.

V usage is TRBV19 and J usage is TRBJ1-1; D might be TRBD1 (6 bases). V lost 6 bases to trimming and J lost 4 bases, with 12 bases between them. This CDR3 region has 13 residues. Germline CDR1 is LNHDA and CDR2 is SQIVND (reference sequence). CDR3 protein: CASSQQGGTEAFF. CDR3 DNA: TGTGCCAGTAGCCAACAGGGCGGCACTGAAGCTTTCTTT.

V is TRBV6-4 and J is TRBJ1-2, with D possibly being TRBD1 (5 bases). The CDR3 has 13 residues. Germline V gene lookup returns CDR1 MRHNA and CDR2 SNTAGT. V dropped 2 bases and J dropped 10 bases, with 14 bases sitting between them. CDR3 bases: TGTGCCAGCAGTGACCTACAGGCAAGGACCTACACCTTC. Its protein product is CASSDLQARTYTF.

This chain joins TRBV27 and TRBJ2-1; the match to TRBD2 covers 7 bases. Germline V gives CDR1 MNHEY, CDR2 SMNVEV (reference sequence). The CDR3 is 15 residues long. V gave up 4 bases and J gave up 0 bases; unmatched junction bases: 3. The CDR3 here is CASSSWTSSYNEQFF. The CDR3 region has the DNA TGTGCCAGCAGTTCCTGGACTAGCTCCTACAATGAGCAGTTCTTC.

The CDR3 bases are TGTGCCAGTAGTCCCTCGGGGGAGGGCTATGGCTACACCTTC. Translating it yields CASSPSGEGYGYTF. The chain recombines TRBV19 with TRBJ1-2; possible D gene TRBD1, 5 bases. The CDR3 covers 14 residues. V lost 5 bases, J lost 4 bases, and 14 bases lay in between. CDR1 and CDR2 from the germline V gene are LNHDA and SQIVND (reference sequence).

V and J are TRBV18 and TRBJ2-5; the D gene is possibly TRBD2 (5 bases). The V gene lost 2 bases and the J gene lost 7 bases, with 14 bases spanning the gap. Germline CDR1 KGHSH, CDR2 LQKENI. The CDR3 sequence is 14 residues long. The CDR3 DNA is TGTGCCAGCTCACCAACGAGGGCCCCATGGACCCAGTACTTC. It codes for CASSPTRAPWTQYF.

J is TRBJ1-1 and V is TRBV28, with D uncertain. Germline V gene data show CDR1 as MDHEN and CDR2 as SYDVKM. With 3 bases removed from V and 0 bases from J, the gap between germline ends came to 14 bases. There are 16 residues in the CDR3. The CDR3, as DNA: TGTGCCAGCAGTTTCCGGAGAGGACGGTTGAACACTGAAGCTTTCTTT. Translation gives CASSFRRGRLNTEAFF.

In DNA, the CDR3 is TGTGCCAGCAGGGAGACTAGCGGAAAAGAGACCCAGTACTTC. Its protein product is CASRETSGKETQYF. The chain links TRBV7-2 to TRBJ2-5; 9 nucleotides match TRBD2. From germline, CDR1 is SGHTA and CDR2 FQGNSA. The ends lost 6 bases at V and 3 bases at J; junction bases unmatched: 5. This CDR3 comprises 14 residues.

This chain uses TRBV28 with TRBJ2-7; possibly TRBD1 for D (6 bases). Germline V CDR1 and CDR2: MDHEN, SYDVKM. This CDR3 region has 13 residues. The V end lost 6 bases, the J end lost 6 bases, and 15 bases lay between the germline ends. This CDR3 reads CASSLGAGTEQYF. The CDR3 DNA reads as TGTGCCAGCAGCCTGGGGGCAGGGACCGAGCAGTACTTC. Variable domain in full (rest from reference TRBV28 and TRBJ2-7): DVKVTQSSRYLVKRTGEKVFLECVQDMDHENMFWYRQDPGLGLRLIYFSYDVKMKEKGDIPEGYSVSREKKERFSLILESASTNQTSMYLCASSLGAGTEQYFGPGTRLTVT.

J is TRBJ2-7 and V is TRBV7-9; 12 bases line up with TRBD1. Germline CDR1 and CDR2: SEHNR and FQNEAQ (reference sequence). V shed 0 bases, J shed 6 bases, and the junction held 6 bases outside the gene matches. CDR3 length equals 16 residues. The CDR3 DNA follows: TGTGCCAGCAGCTTAGCGGGACAGGGGGCGAGGAGCGAGCAGTACTTC. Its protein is CASSLAGQGARSEQYF.

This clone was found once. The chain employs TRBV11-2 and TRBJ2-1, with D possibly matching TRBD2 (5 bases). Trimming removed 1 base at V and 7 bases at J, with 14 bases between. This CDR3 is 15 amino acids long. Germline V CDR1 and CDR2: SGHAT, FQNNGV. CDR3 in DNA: TGTGCCAGCAGCTTAGGGGGTAGCGTAAGAAATGAGCAGTTCTTC. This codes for CASSLGGSVRNEQFF.

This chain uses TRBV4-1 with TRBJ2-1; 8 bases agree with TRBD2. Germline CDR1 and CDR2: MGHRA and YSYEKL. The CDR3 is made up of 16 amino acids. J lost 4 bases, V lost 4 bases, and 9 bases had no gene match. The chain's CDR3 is CASSPPETSDYNEQFF. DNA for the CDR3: TGCGCCAGCAGCCCCCCGGAGACTAGCGATTACAATGAGCAGTTCTTC.

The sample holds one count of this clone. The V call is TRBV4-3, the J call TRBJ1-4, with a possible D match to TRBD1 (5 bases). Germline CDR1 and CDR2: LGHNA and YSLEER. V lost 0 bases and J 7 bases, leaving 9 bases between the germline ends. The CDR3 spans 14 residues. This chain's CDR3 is CASSQDGALEKLFF. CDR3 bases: TGCGCCAGCAGCCAAGATGGGGCCCTTGAAAAACTGTTTTTT.

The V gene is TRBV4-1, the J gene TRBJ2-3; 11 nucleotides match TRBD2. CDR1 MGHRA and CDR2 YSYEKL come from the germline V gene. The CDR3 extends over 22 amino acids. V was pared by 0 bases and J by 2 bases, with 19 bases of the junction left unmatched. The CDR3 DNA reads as TGCGCCAGCAGCCAAGAATTGGGCCCAGGGCTAGCGGGGGGACAACTCACAGATACGCAGTATTTT. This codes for CASSQELGPGLAGGQLTDTQYF.

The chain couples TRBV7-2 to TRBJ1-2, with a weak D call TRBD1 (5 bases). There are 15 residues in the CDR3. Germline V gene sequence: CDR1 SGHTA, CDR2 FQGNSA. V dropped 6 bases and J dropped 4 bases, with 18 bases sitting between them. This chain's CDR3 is CASRRGGVVTYGYTF. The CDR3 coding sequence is TGTGCCAGCAGGAGGGGAGGGGTGGTAACCTATGGCTACACCTTC.

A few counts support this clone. CDR3 coding DNA: TGCGCCAGCAGCTTGAGTAGCAGTTCCCAGGGGGAGACCCAGTACTTC. Translated, it gives CASSLSSSSQGETQYF. This chain connects TRBV5-1 to TRBJ2-5; D may be TRBD1 (6 bases). Germline V gene sequence: CDR1 SGHRS, CDR2 YFSETQ. There are 16 residues in the CDR3. The V end was cut by 1 base, the J end by 5 bases, with 18 bases between.

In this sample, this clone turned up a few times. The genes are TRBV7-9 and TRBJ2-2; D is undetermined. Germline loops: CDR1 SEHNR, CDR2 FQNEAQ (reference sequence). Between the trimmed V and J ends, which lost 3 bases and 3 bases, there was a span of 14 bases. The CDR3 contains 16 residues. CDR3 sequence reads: CASSFLPPSDTGELFF. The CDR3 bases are TGTGCCAGCAGCTTCTTGCCTCCCTCGGACACCGGGGAGCTGTTTTTT.

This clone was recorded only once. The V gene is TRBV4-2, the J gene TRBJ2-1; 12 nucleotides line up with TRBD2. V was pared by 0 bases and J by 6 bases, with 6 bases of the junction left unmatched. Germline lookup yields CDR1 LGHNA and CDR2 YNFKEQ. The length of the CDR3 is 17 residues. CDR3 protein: CASSQDRASGRVNEQFF. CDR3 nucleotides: TGTGCCAGCAGCCAAGATCGAGCTAGCGGGAGGGTCAATGAGCAGTTCTTC.

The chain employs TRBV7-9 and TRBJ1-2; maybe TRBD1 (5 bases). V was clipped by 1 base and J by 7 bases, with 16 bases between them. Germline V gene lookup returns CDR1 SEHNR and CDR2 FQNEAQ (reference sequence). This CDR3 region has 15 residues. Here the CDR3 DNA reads TGTGCCAGCAGCTTAGAAATCGGGACTTCCCTTGGCTACACCTTC. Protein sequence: CASSLEIGTSLGYTF. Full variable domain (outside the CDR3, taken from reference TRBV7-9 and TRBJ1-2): DTGVSQNPRHKITKRGQNVTFRCDPISEHNRLYWYRQTLGQGPEFLTYFQNEAQLEKSRLLSDRFSAERPKGSFSTLEIQRTEQGDSAMYLCASSLEIGTSLGYTFGSGTRLTVV.

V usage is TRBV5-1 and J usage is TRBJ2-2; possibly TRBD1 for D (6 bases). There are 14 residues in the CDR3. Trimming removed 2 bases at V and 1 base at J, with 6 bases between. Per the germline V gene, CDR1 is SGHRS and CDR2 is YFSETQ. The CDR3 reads CASSLQGNTGELFF. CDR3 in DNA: TGCGCCAGCAGCTTACAGGGGAACACCGGGGAGCTGTTTTTT.

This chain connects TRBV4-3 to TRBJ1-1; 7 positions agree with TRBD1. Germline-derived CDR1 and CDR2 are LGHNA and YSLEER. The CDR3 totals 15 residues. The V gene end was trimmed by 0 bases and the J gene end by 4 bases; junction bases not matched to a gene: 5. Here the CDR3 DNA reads TGCGCCAGCAGCCAAGAAAGTCGACAGGGCACTGAAGCTTTCTTT. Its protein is CASSQESRQGTEAFF.

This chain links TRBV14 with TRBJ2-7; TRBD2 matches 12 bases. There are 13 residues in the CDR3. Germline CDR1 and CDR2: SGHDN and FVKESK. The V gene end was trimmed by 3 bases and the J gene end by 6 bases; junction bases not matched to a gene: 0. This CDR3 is CASSQGLAGEQYF. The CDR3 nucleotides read TGTGCCAGCAGCCAGGGACTAGCGGGCGAGCAGTACTTC.